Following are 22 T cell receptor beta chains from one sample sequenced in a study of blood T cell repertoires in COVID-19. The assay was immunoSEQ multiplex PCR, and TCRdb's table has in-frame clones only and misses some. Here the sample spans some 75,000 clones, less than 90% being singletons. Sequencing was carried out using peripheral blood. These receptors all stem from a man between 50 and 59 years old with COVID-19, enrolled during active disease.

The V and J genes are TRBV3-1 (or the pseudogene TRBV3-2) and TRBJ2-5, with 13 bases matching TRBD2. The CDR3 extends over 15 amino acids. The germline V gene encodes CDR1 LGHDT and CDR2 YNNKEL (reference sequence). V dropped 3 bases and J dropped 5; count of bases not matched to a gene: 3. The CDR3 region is CASSQLTSGRETQYF. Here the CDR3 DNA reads TGTGCCAGCAGCCAGCTGACTAGCGGGAGGGAGACCCAGTACTTC.

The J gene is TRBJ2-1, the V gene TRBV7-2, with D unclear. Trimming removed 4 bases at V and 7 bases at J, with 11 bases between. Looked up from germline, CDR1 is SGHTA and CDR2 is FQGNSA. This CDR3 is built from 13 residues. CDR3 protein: CASSSRQVNEQFF. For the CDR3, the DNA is TGTGCCAGCAGCTCCCGCCAGGTAAATGAGCAGTTCTTC.

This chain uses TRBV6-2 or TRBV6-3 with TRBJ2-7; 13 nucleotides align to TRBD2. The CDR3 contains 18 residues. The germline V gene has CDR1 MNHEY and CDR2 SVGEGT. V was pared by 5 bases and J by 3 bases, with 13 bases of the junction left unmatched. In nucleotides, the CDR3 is TGTGCCAGCAGTCTCAGGACTAGCGGGAGCAGTCTTCTCTACGAGCAGTACTTC. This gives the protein CASSLRTSGSSLLYEQYF.

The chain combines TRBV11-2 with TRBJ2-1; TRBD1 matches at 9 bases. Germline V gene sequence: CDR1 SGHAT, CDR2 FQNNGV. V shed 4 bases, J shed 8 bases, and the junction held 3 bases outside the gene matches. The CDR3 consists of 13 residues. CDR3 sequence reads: CASSSTGGYEQFF. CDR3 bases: TGTGCCAGCAGCTCAACAGGGGGCTATGAGCAGTTCTTC. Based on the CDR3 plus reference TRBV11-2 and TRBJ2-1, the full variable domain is EAGVAQSPRYKIIEKRQSVAFWCNPISGHATLYWYQQILGQGPKLLIQFQNNGVVDDSQLPKDRFSAERLKGVDSTLKIQPAKLEDSAVYLCASSSTGGYEQFFGPGTRLTVL.

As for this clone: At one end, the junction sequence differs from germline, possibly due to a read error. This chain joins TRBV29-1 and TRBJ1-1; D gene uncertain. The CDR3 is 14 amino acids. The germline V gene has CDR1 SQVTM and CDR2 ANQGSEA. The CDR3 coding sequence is TGCAGCGTCGAAGTGTGGGGATCAGCGGCTGAAGCTTTCTTT. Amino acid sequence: CSVEVWGSAAEAFF.

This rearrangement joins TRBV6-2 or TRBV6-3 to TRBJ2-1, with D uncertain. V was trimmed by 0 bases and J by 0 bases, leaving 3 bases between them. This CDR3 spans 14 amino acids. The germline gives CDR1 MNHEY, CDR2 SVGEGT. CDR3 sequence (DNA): TGTGCCAGCAGTTACTCTAGCTCCTACAATGAGCAGTTCTTC. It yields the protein CASSYSSSYNEQFF.

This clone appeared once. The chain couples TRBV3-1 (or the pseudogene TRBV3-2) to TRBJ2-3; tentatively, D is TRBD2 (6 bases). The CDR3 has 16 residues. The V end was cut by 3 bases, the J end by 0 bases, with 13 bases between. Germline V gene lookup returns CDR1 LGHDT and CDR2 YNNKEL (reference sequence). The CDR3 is CASSQSLAASTDTQYF. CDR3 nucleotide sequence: TGTGCCAGCAGCCAGAGTTTAGCGGCTAGCACAGATACGCAGTATTTT.

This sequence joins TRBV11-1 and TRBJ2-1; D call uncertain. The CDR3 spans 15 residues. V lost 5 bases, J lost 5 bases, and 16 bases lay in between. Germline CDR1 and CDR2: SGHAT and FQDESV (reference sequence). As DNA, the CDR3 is TGTGCCAGCAGCCCGGGTGCAGCCCGGAACAATGAGCAGTTCTTC. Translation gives CASSPGAARNNEQFF.

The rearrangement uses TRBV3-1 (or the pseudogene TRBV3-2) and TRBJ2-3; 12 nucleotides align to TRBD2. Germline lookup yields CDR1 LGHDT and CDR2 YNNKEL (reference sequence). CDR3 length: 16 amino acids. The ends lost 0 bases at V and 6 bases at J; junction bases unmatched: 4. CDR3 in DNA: TGTGCCAGCAGCCAAGAGATAACTAGCGGGAGGGATACGCAGTATTTT. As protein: CASSQEITSGRDTQYF.

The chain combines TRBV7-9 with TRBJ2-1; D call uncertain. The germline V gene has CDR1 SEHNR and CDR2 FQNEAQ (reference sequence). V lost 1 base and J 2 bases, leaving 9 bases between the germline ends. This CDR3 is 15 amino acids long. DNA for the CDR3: TGTGCCAGCAGCTTAGGTGCGACAACCTACAATGAGCAGTTCTTC. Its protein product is CASSLGATTYNEQFF.

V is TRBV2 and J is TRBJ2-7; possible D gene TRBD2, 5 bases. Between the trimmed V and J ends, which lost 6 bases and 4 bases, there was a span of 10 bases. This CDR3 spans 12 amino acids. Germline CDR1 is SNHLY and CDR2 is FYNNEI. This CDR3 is CASRLGEYEQYF. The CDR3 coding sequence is TGTGCCAGCAGACTGGGAGAATACGAGCAGTACTTC. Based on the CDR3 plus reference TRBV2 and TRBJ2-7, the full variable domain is EPEVTQTPSHQVTQMGQEVILRCVPISNHLYFYWYRQILGQKVEFLVSFYNNEISEKSEIFDDQFSVERPDGSNFTLKIRSTKLEDSAMYFCASRLGEYEQYFGPGTRLTVT.

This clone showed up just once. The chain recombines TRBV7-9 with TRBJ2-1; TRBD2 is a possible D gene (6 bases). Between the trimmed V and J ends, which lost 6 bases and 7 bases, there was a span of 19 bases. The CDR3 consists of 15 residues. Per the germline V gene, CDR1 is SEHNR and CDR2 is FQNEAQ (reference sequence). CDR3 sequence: CASSVSGPAGNEQFF. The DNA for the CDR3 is TGTGCCAGCAGTGTCTCGGGGCCGGCGGGAAATGAGCAGTTCTTC.

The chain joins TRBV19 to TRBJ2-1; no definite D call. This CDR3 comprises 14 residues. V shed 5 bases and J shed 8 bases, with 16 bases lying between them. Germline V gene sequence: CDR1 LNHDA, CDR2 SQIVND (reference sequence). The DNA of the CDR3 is TGTGCCAGTAGTGTTCCCCTGGGCTGGGATGAGCAGTTCTTC. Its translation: CASSVPLGWDEQFF.

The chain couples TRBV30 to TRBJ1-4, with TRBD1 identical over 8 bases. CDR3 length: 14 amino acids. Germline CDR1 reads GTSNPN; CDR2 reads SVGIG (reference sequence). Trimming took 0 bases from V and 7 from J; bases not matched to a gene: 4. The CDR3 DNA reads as TGTGCCTGGAGTGTACAGGGGGAGGTTGAAAAACTGTTTTTT. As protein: CAWSVQGEVEKLFF.

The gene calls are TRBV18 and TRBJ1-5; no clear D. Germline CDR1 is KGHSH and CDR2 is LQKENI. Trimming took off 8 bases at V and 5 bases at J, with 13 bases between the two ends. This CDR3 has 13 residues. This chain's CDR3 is CASGVSRDQPQHF. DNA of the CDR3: TGTGCCAGCGGCGTTTCGAGGGATCAGCCCCAGCATTTT. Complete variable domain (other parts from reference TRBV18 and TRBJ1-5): NAGVMQNPRHLVRRRGQEARLRCSPMKGHSHVYWYRQLPEEGLKFMVYLQKENIIDESGMPKERFSAEFPKEGPSILRIQQVVRGDSAAYFCASGVSRDQPQHFGDGTRLSIL.

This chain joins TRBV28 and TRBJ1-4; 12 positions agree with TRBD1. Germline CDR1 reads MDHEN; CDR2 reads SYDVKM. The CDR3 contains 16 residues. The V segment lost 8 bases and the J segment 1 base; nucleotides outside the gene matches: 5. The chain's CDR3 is CASHRDRGRTNEKLFF. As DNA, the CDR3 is TGTGCCAGCCACCGGGACAGGGGGCGAACTAATGAAAAACTGTTTTTT.

In nucleotides, the CDR3 is TGTGCCAGCAGCCCTCAAACCTCGACAGGGTATAATTCACCCCTCCACTTT. This sequence encodes CASSPQTSTGYNSPLHF. The chain links TRBV4-2 to TRBJ1-6; 7 nucleotides agree with TRBD1. V was clipped by 4 bases and J by 4 bases; unmatched bases: 10. Per the germline V gene, CDR1 is LGHNA and CDR2 is YNFKEQ. This CDR3 contains 17 residues.

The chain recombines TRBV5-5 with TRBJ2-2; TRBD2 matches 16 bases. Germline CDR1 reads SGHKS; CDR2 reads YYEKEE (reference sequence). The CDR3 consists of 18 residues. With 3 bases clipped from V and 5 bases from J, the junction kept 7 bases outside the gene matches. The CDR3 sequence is CASSSPGLAGGRTGELFF. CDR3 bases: TGTGCCAGCAGCTCTCCGGGACTAGCGGGAGGGCGGACCGGGGAGCTGTTTTTT.

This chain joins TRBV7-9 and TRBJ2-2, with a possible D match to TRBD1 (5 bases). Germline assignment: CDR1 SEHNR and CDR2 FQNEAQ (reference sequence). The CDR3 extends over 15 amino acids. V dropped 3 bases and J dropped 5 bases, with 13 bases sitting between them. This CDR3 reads CASSFGQGRTGELFF. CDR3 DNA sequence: TGTGCCAGCAGCTTTGGTCAGGGCAGGACCGGGGAGCTGTTTTTT.

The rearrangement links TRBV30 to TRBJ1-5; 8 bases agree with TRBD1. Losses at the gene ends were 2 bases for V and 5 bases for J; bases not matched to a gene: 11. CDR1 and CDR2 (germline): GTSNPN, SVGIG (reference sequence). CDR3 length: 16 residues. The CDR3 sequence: CAWSLWGGQGHQPQHF. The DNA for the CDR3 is TGTGCCTGGAGTCTCTGGGGAGGACAGGGCCATCAGCCCCAGCATTTT.

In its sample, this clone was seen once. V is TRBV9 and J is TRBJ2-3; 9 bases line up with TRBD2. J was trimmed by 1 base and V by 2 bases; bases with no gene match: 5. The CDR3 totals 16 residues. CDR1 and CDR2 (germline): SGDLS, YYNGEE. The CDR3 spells CASSVGAGGRTDTQYF. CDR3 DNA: TGTGCCAGCAGCGTGGGAGCGGGAGGCCGCACAGATACGCAGTATTTT.

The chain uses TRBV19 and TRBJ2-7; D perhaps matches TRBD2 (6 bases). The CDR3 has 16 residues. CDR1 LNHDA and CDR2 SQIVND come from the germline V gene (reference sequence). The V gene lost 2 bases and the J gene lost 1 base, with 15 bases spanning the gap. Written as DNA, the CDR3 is TGTGCCAGTAGTATACGGGAGCAGTCCCCATCCTACGAGCAGTACTTC. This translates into CASSIREQSPSYEQYF.